This T cell receptor beta chain was documented in a study of blood T cell repertoires in COVID-19. For the study at large: Collection of acute and convalescent COVID-19 samples took place in the United States, Italy and Spain. T cells, B-cell-depleted T cells, or PBMCs supplied cDNA or gDNA.

Original processing methods: Amplification of reference gene primers provided the estimated nucleated cell counts. Profiled with immunoSEQ multiplex PCR; TCRdb holds only in-frame clones, not every one. V and J calls and clone size are those listed in that table; D and trimming were worked out from the DNA. This table holds roughly 130,000 clones, approximately 83% found once. Germline V gives CDR1 SGHRS, CDR2 YFSETQ. V lost 4 bases and J lost 7, with 29 bases in between. The CDR3 loop spans 19 amino acids. Sequenced: peripheral blood. This chain connects TRBV5-1 to TRBJ1-4, with D possibly being TRBD1 (5 bases). This clonotype was obtained from a woman aged 45-65 years with acute or convalescent COVID-19. CDR3: CASSPSLMGGKDGTEKLFF. The DNA of the CDR3 is TGCGCCAGCAGCCCCTCCTTAATGGGGGGGAAGGACGGGACTGAAAAACTGTTTTTT.